This T cell receptor beta chain derives from a study of cytomegalovirus exposure and HLA in healthy donors. The donors gave bone marrow, and they were healthy. Germline assignment: CDR1 SNHLY and CDR2 FYNNEI. Unmatched junction bases numbered 10, after V lost 6 bases and J lost 4 bases. The CDR3 has 15 residues. Vbeta (60) and Jbeta (13) primers were used in the PCR. The protocol was immunoSEQ multiplex PCR, while the TCRdb copy is restricted to in-frame clones and leaves out a portion. The sample carries approximately 69,000 clones, roughly 72% recorded once. The V call is TRBV2, the J call TRBJ1-1; 8 positions match TRBD1. The TCR comes from a woman aged 25 to 39 in good health and CMV-seropositive. Sequenced sample: PBMCs. The CDR3: CASRESTGGRTEAFF. The CDR3 DNA reads as TGTGCCAGCAGAGAGTCAACAGGGGGGCGCACTGAAGCTTTCTTT.